The subject of this entry is one T cell receptor beta chain. Repertoires were generated with immunoSEQ multiplex PCR, while TCRdb's copy carries only in-frame clones and drops some. Seen here are just over 80,000 clones, about 96% observed once, and the top ten hold around 0.28%. These data belong to a study of technical replicates of blood from a handful of donors. CDR3 length: 14 residues. The trim removed 4 bases at V and 6 bases at J, leaving 5 bases unmatched. The germline CDR1 and CDR2 sequences are MNHEY and SMNVEV (reference sequence). The chain combines TRBV27 with TRBJ1-1; 10 bases map to TRBD1. Sequenced: T cells isolated from PBMCs. This receptor was taken from a human donor in good health. CDR3 in amino acids: CASSWDRGKAEAFF. The CDR3 region has the DNA TGTGCCAGCAGTTGGGACAGGGGAAAAGCTGAAGCTTTCTTT.